These 13 T cell receptor beta chains share one sample of origin, sequenced in a study of T-cell reconstitution after alpha-beta-depleted transplantation in children. Preparation of the TCRbeta library involved a method that used unique molecular identifiers. TCRdb reprocessed the PCR reads with MiXCR, giving one entry per CDR3 protein. The profile shows about 400,000 distinct CDR3 sequences, 15% to 20% of them singletons. Specimen: PBMCs, mostly from graft donor cells, collected 360 days after TCRalphabeta/CD19-depleted stem cell transplant. The receptor set was obtained from a boy younger than two who had a stem cell transplant for Wiskott-Aldrich syndrome, so the T cells may come from the graft donor.

The chain joins TRBV6-1 to TRBJ2-1, with D tentatively TRBD2 (6 bases). There are 13 residues in the CDR3. In germline, CDR1 is MNHNS, CDR2 SASEGT. Trimming pared 7 bases from V and 6 bases from J, leaving 13 bases between. The CDR3 region is CASKLMGLNEQFF. The DNA for the CDR3 is TGTGCCAGCAAACTTATGGGACTCAATGAGCAGTTCTTC.

This clonotype has just a few counts. The V gene is TRBV2, the J gene TRBJ2-3, with TRBD2 as a possible D gene (5 bases). CDR3 length equals 16 residues. V was cut by 7 bases and J by 6 bases, with 23 bases left in between. From germline, CDR1 is SNHLY and CDR2 FYNNEI. The CDR3 DNA reads as TGTGCCAGCAATCCCCTCCCCCGGACTGCTGTTGATACGCAGTATTTT. Protein sequence: CASNPLPRTAVDTQYF.

This clonotype appeared a few times. This rearrangement joins TRBV15 to TRBJ1-5; 9 positions match TRBD1. J gave up 0 bases and V 5 bases, and 14 bases lay outside the gene matches. This CDR3 contains 19 residues. Germline V gene lookup returns CDR1 LNHNV and CDR2 YYDKDF (reference sequence). The CDR3 coding sequence is TGTGCCACCAGCCCTTGGACCCGTACAGGGGGCCGTAGCAATCAGCCCCAGCATTTT. Translated: CATSPWTRTGGRSNQPQHF.

The chain links TRBV29-1 to TRBJ1-1; 8 nucleotides agree with TRBD1. Per the germline V gene, CDR1 is SQVTM and CDR2 is ANQGSEA. This CDR3 is built from 16 residues. With V trimmed by 3 bases and J by 2 bases, 11 bases remained unmatched. The CDR3 DNA reads as TGCAGCGTTGATGGGCACAGGGGGGATATCAACACTGAAGCTTTCTTT. This gives the protein CSVDGHRGDINTEAFF.

The chain links TRBV6-5 to TRBJ2-5; D might be TRBD1 (5 bases). V lost 6 bases to trimming and J lost 4 bases, with 21 bases between them. Germline-derived CDR1 and CDR2 are MNHEY and SVGAGI. The CDR3 spans 16 residues. CDR3 in amino acids: CASSPHNGRVAETQYF. CDR3 coding DNA: TGTGCCAGCAGCCCTCATAACGGCAGGGTGGCAGAGACCCAGTACTTC.

This clonotype was seen more than once but under ten times. J is TRBJ2-3 and V is TRBV12-3 or TRBV12-4, with D unclear. The CDR3 is made up of 15 amino acids. Trimming pared 5 bases from V and 5 bases from J, leaving 17 bases between. The CDR3 here is CASSLIVGSRDTQYF. Written as DNA, the CDR3 is TGTGCCAGCAGTCTTATAGTAGGTTCACGAGATACGCAGTATTTT.

This clonotype turned up a few times. This chain joins TRBV7-9 and TRBJ2-5, with D unresolved. V shed 2 bases and J shed 5 bases, with 6 bases lying between them. Germline lookup yields CDR1 SEHNR and CDR2 FQNEAQ (reference sequence). The CDR3 extends over 12 amino acids. The DNA for the CDR3 is TGTGCCAGCAGCTTACGTATGGAGACCCAGTACTTC. Translating it yields CASSLRMETQYF.

This clonotype was seen more than once but under ten times. This chain connects TRBV4-1 to TRBJ2-5; no clear D gene. Trimming removed 0 bases from V and 4 bases from J, with 12 bases in between. The CDR3 extends over 15 amino acids. Germline V gives CDR1 MGHRA, CDR2 YSYEKL. The CDR3 DNA sequence: TGCGCCAGCAGCCAAGATGGTCTAGGCGGAGAGACCCAGTACTTC. Protein: CASSQDGLGGETQYF.

V gene TRBV5-1 combines with J gene TRBJ2-7; the match to TRBD1 covers 9 bases. V lost 4 bases to trimming and J lost 6 bases; unmatched junction nucleotides: 8. Germline-derived CDR1 and CDR2 are SGHRS and YFSETQ. This CDR3 has 14 residues. The CDR3 loop is CASSGRDRASEQYF. The DNA of the CDR3 is TGCGCCAGCAGCGGCCGGGACAGGGCGAGCGAGCAGTACTTC.

This clonotype was observed a handful of times. CDR3 residues: CASSRGVSYNEQFF. CDR3 DNA sequence: TGTGCCAGCAGCCGGGGGGTCTCCTACAATGAGCAGTTCTTC. This sequence joins TRBV14 and TRBJ2-1; the D gene is possibly TRBD2 (6 bases). Trimming left V 4 bases short and J 0 bases short, with 7 bases between. The CDR3 runs to 14 residues. The germline CDR1 and CDR2 sequences are SGHDN and FVKESK. Full variable domain (outside the CDR3, taken from reference TRBV14 and TRBJ2-1): EAGVTQFPSHSVIEKGQTVTLRCDPISGHDNLYWYRRVMGKEIKFLLHFVKESKQDESGMPNNRFLAERTGGTYSTLKVQPAELEDSGVYFCASSRGVSYNEQFFGPGTRLTVL.

This clonotype showed up just a few times. The genes are TRBV18 and TRBJ1-5; perhaps TRBD1 as D (6 bases). The CDR3 spans 13 residues. The V end was cut by 4 bases, the J end by 6 bases, with 10 bases between. Germline loops: CDR1 KGHSH, CDR2 LQKENI. CDR3 nucleotide sequence: TGTGCCAGCTCACTGTCAGGGGTTCAGCCCCAGCATTTT. Residues: CASSLSGVQPQHF.

The V gene is TRBV5-1, the J gene TRBJ1-1; no clear D. V dropped 8 bases and J dropped 0 bases, with 11 bases sitting between them. This CDR3 is built from 13 residues. CDR1 is SGHRS and CDR2 is YFSETQ in the germline V gene. The CDR3 sequence is CASSGNLNTEAFF. In nucleotides, the CDR3 is TGCGCCAGTTCCGGGAACCTGAACACTGAAGCTTTCTTT. Complete variable domain (other parts from reference TRBV5-1 and TRBJ1-1): KAGVTQTPRYLIKTRGQQVTLSCSPISGHRSVSWYQQTPGQGLQFLFEYFSETQRNKGNFPGRFSGRQFSNSRSEMNVSTLELGDSALYLCASSGNLNTEAFFGQGTRLTVV.

The chain links TRBV29-1 to TRBJ1-2; D is unclear. This CDR3 contains 12 residues. V lost 1 base and J lost 2, with 5 bases in between. Looked up from germline, CDR1 is SQVTM and CDR2 is ANQGSEA. Here the CDR3 reads CSVEARNYGYTF. The CDR3 DNA reads as TGCAGCGTTGAAGCAAGAAACTATGGCTACACCTTC. Full variable domain (remainder filled in from reference TRBV29-1 and TRBJ1-2): SAVISQKPSRDICQRGTSLTIQCQVDSQVTMMFWYRQQPGQSLTLIATANQGSEATYESGFVIDKFPISRPNLTFSTLTVSNMSPEDSSIYLCSVEARNYGYTFGSGTRLTVV.